The T cell receptor (beta chain) under discussion was sequenced for a study of blood T cells in healthy people across ages. Study observations and caveats: Higher diversity and more naive CD4+ cells were features of long-lived donors, compared to aged donors. Percentage of naive T cells showed a strong correlation with TCR beta diversity.

Primed by a sample-barcoded 5' primer and a J-beta primer mix, a second PCR proceeded for roughly 6 to 12 cycles. TCRdb re-analysed the 5' RACE reads in MiXCR, keeping a single row per CDR3 protein. The table shows roughly 1.5 million distinct CDR3 sequences, with 42% occurring only once. The V and J ends lost 0 bases and 7 bases respectively, with 15 bases between them. There are 14 residues in the CDR3. The germline CDR1 and CDR2 sequences are DFQATT and SNEGSKA (reference sequence). This clonotype appeared a few times. Its antigen remains unidentified. The chain is built from TRBV20-1 and TRBJ1-1; D is possibly TRBD1 (6 bases). The receptor was derived from a woman younger than 35 in good health. Sequencing used blood. Here the CDR3 DNA reads TGCAGTGCTAGAGATCGGGGGGCGAGGTTTGAAGCTTTCTTT. Protein sequence: CSARDRGARFEAFF.